This TCR beta chain is from a study of response to subunit inactivated influenza vaccine. The study's findings and limits: Seasonal influenza vaccination, on each occasion, was suggested by the authors to recruit few new T cells.

V was trimmed by 4 bases and J by 3 bases, leaving 19 bases between them. Germline V gene lookup returns CDR1 MNHEY and CDR2 SVGEGT. The CDR3 runs 16 residues. For this clonotype: No antigen is known for it.

TCRdb ran MiXCR on the RT-PCR reads and lists one entry per CDR3 protein. This sample carries 500,000 to 600,000 distinct CDR3 sequences, 16% of them seen once, and the ten largest clones take less than 4%. The specimen was CD4+ T cells sorted from PBMCs, collected roughly 24 months after vaccination. The origin of this receptor is a man aged 50 to 69 who received an inactivated influenza vaccine. The gene calls are TRBV6-2 or TRBV6-3 and TRBJ2-7; the D is unclear. The CDR3: CASSSSRTLRSYEQYF. The CDR3 DNA reads TGTGCCAGCAGTTCATCCCGGACGCTCCGGAGCTACGAGCAGTACTTC.